The 22 T cell receptor beta chains below come from one sample, sequenced in a study of regulatory T cells in long-lasting Graves disease. CDR3 regions were amplified by Arm-PCR using iRepertoire HTBI primers to build TCR beta libraries. A single record per CDR3 protein comes from TCRdb applying MiXCR to the multiplex PCR reads. The sample consists of 400,000 to 500,000 distinct CDR3 sequences, about 15% of them appearing once. Time point here: newly diagnosed GD, antithyroid drugs for less than 3 months. Construction of the TCR library relied on RNA isolated from PBMCs. These data were also filed under a second study, of T cells in Graves' hyperthyroidism and ophthalmopathy.

The sequenced sample was peripheral blood mononuclear cells (PBMCs), obtained at new diagnosis, from a patient treated with antithyroid drugs. These receptors were taken from a woman aged 18-35 years with Graves disease.

This clonotype was recorded many times. This chain uses TRBV2 with TRBJ2-1; 7 nucleotides agree with TRBD1. The J segment lost 9 bases and the V segment lost 4 bases, leaving 12 bases of the junction unmatched. In germline, CDR1 is SNHLY, CDR2 FYNNEI. This CDR3 spans 15 amino acids. The CDR3 nucleotides read TGTGCCAGCAGTGTTGGGACAGTAATAGGTCGTGAGCAGTTCTTC. Amino acids: CASSVGTVIGREQFF.

This clonotype was counted a few times. The chain joins TRBV7-8 to TRBJ1-2; 7 nucleotides align to TRBD1. V was pared by 5 bases and J by 13 bases, with 13 bases of the junction left unmatched. The CDR3 sequence is 13 residues long. Germline CDR1 reads SGHVS; CDR2 reads FQNEAQ. The CDR3 DNA reads as TGTGCCAGCAGCCCCGGGACAGTTACTAGATTCACCTTC. Residues: CASSPGTVTRFTF.

This clonotype occurred a few times. This chain joins TRBV14 and TRBJ2-1, with D uncertain. V shed 2 bases and J shed 9 bases, with 23 bases lying between them. Germline V gene sequence: CDR1 SGHDN, CDR2 FVKESK. CDR3 size: 17 residues. The CDR3 nucleotides are TGTGCCAGCAGCCAATCCCCCTTGGTGAGACGTGACGGTGAGCAGTTCTTC. Translation gives CASSQSPLVRRDGEQFF.

This chain connects TRBV3-1 to TRBJ2-7, with 7 bases aligning to TRBD2. The CDR3 covers 15 residues. The germline gives CDR1 LGHDT, CDR2 YNNKEL (reference sequence). Trimming removed 0 bases from V and 2 bases from J; junction bases left unmatched: 4. CDR3 region: CASSQDHTSAYEQYF. The CDR3 bases are TGTGCCAGCAGCCAAGATCATACTAGCGCCTACGAGCAGTACTTC.

The genes are TRBV29-1 and TRBJ2-3, with D possibly matching TRBD2 (5 bases). CDR3 length equals 15 residues. Germline lookup yields CDR1 SQVTM and CDR2 ANQGSEA. The V gene lost 2 bases and the J gene lost 0 bases, with 12 bases spanning the gap. The CDR3 here is CSVESRLTSTDTQYF. The CDR3 region has the DNA TGCAGCGTTGAAAGCCGACTAACTAGCACAGATACGCAGTATTTT.

V is TRBV20-1 and J is TRBJ1-4, with D possibly matching TRBD1 (6 bases). Germline V gene lookup returns CDR1 DFQATT and CDR2 SNEGSKA (reference sequence). Trimming stripped 5 bases from V and 4 bases from J, with 11 bases between. CDR3 length: 13 residues. The CDR3 is CSARGQGNEKLFF. The DNA of the CDR3 is TGCAGTGCTCGGGGGCAGGGTAATGAAAAACTGTTTTTT.

This clonotype was counted ten times or more. The chain joins TRBV28 to TRBJ2-7; the D gene is possibly TRBD2 (5 bases). The CDR3 covers 14 residues. Trimming left V 7 bases short and J 3 bases short, with 16 bases between. Per germline, CDR1 MDHEN and CDR2 SYDVKM. The CDR3 here is CASTLGIESYEQYF. DNA for the CDR3: TGTGCCAGCACGCTCGGGATTGAAAGCTACGAGCAGTACTTC.

This clonotype was seen a few times. The V call is TRBV5-1, the J call TRBJ1-2; D remains unclear. CDR3 size: 17 residues. V lost 4 bases and J 0 bases, leaving 19 bases between the germline ends. Germline V gene sequence: CDR1 SGHRS, CDR2 YFSETQ. The CDR3 DNA is TGCGCCAGCAGCATCGATAAAACAGTTGTAGCTAACTATGGCTACACCTTC. Translating it yields CASSIDKTVVANYGYTF. Full variable domain (outside the CDR3, taken from reference TRBV5-1 and TRBJ1-2): KAGVTQTPRYLIKTRGQQVTLSCSPISGHRSVSWYQQTPGQGLQFLFEYFSETQRNKGNFPGRFSGRQFSNSRSEMNVSTLELGDSALYLCASSIDKTVVANYGYTFGSGTRLTVV.

A note on this clonotype: A far larger clone is only one base removed, so a read error is likely. The rearrangement links TRBV7-2 to TRBJ2-7; D assignment may be TRBD1 or TRBD2 (5 bases each). The germline V gene has CDR1 SGHTA and CDR2 FQGNSA. V lost 3 bases and J 12 bases, leaving 12 bases between the germline ends. The CDR3 consists of 11 residues. Here the CDR3 DNA reads TGTGCCAGCAGCTTCGGAGGCAGGGTGTACTTC. It is translated as CASSFGGRVYF.

The chain joins TRBV6-1 to TRBJ2-7, with D possibly being TRBD1 (5 bases). Trimming left V 7 bases short and J 6 bases short, with 16 bases between. Germline V gene data show CDR1 as MNHNS and CDR2 as SASEGT. This CDR3 region has 13 residues. CDR3 DNA sequence: TGTGCCAGCACCACGAGGCAGGGCGGCGAGCAGTACTTC. It specifies CASTTRQGGEQYF.

This clonotype appeared many times. The chain is built from TRBV7-3 and TRBJ2-3; no clear D. Trimming left V 2 bases short and J 0 bases short, with 9 bases between. CDR1 SGHTA and CDR2 FQGTGA come from the germline V gene. The CDR3 contains 15 residues. CDR3 sequence reads: CASSLGLPSTDTQYF. CDR3 in DNA: TGTGCCAGCAGCTTAGGTCTACCTAGCACAGATACGCAGTATTTT.

This clonotype was seen a handful of times. J is TRBJ2-1 and V is TRBV20-1; TRBD2 agrees at 9 bases. V trimming: 3 bases; J trimming: 7 bases; junction bases outside the gene matches: 7. The germline gives CDR1 DFQATT, CDR2 SNEGSKA (reference sequence). This CDR3 is built from 14 residues. In DNA, the CDR3 is TGCAGTGCTAGCGGCGGGAGGGCCGGGAATGAGCAGTTCTTC. It yields the protein CSASGGRAGNEQFF.

J is TRBJ2-2 and V is TRBV7-2; D is unclear. CDR3 length: 16 residues. Trimming took off 5 bases at V and 0 bases at J, with 13 bases between the two ends. Germline V gene sequence: CDR1 SGHTA, CDR2 FQGNSA. CDR3 amino acids: CASSPFVSSNTGELFF. Here the CDR3 DNA reads TGTGCCAGCAGCCCCTTCGTCTCTTCGAACACCGGGGAGCTGTTTTTT.

This clonotype occurred many times. The chain uses TRBV2 and TRBJ2-7, with D possibly TRBD2 on 5 matching bases. Germline-derived CDR1 and CDR2 are SNHLY and FYNNEI. CDR3 size: 15 residues. The germline V and J ends were trimmed by 1 base and 3 bases, with 13 bases remaining between them. CDR3 protein: CASSEGGRVVYEQYF. In DNA form, the CDR3 reads TGTGCCAGCAGTGAAGGAGGGCGAGTCGTCTACGAGCAGTACTTC.

The CDR3 nucleotides are TGCAGTGCTACCCAGACTAGCGGGAGAAGTGCTGAGCAGTTCTTC. Protein sequence: CSATQTSGRSAEQFF. This chain uses TRBV20-1 with TRBJ2-1; 12 bases fit TRBD2. The CDR3 is 15 residues long. Trimming cost V 4 bases and J 9 bases; bases outside gene matches: 10. CDR1 and CDR2 (germline): DFQATT, SNEGSKA (reference sequence).

This clonotype has just a few counts. The chain couples TRBV9 to TRBJ2-1, with D possibly matching TRBD2 (5 bases). The CDR3 contains 18 residues. With 0 bases removed from V and 10 bases from J, the gap between germline ends came to 26 bases. Germline V gives CDR1 SGDLS, CDR2 YYNGEE. CDR3 DNA sequence: TGTGCCAGCAGCGTAGCGGCAGCTCGGGGTAGGTCAACTCGGGAGCAGTTCTTC. It translates to CASSVAAARGRSTREQFF.

This clonotype was recorded many times. V gene TRBV28 combines with J gene TRBJ2-1; 7 positions match TRBD1. Germline V gene sequence: CDR1 MDHEN, CDR2 SYDVKM. Losses at the gene ends were 6 bases for V and 7 bases for J; bases not matched to a gene: 12. CDR3 length: 15 amino acids. Here the CDR3 DNA reads TGTGCCAGCAGCCCCGAGGGGCAGGGGGTGAATGAGCAGTTCTTC. This encodes CASSPEGQGVNEQFF.

This clonotype was seen repeatedly, ten times or more. The chain combines TRBV28 with TRBJ2-5, with 7 positions matching TRBD2. V shed 4 bases, J shed 2 bases, and the junction held 4 bases outside the gene matches. Germline V lookup: CDR1 MDHEN, CDR2 SYDVKM. The CDR3 loop spans 14 amino acids. DNA of the CDR3: TGTGCCAGCAGTTCGCGGGAGAGACAAGAGACCCAGTACTTC. Protein sequence: CASSSRERQETQYF.

The rearrangement links TRBV12-3 or TRBV12-4 to TRBJ2-1, with 9 bases identical to TRBD2. The CDR3 is made up of 15 amino acids. The J segment lost 8 bases and the V segment lost 3 bases, leaving 8 bases of the junction unmatched. CDR3 loop: CASSLEVSGSHEQFF. The DNA for the CDR3 is TGTGCCAGCAGTTTGGAAGTTAGCGGGAGTCATGAGCAGTTCTTC.

In this sample, this clonotype turned up a few times. The chain links TRBV7-3 to TRBJ2-1; 9 nucleotides line up with TRBD2. This CDR3 is built from 15 residues. Unmatched junction bases numbered 5, after V lost 2 bases and J lost 6 bases. Per the germline V gene, CDR1 is SGHTA and CDR2 is FQGTGA. As DNA, the CDR3 is TGTGCCAGCAGCTTAGATGGACTAGCGCTCAATGAGCAGTTCTTC. Protein sequence: CASSLDGLALNEQFF. The full variable domain, its missing parts supplied by reference TRBV7-3 and TRBJ2-1, is GAGVSQTPSNKVTEKGKYVELRCDPISGHTALYWYRQSLGQGPEFLIYFQGTGAADDSGLPNDRFFAVRPEGSVSTLKIQRTERGDSAVYLCASSLDGLALNEQFFGPGTRLTVL.

This clonotype was seen only a few times. The rearrangement links TRBV5-1 to TRBJ2-7, with 7 bases identical to TRBD2. The trim removed 0 bases at V and 5 bases at J, leaving 5 bases unmatched. Germline-derived CDR1 and CDR2 are SGHRS and YFSETQ. This CDR3 has 14 amino acids. The CDR3 DNA reads TGCGCCAGCAGCTTGGTCGGGGGGATCCACGAGCAGTACTTC. Its translation: CASSLVGGIHEQYF.

This clonotype was seen only a few times. J is TRBJ2-3 and V is TRBV6-1; 13 bases agree with TRBD2. Trimming at V came to 6 bases and at J to 7 bases, leaving 7 bases not matched to a gene. This CDR3 region has 15 residues. Germline values: CDR1 MNHNS, CDR2 SASEGT. The CDR3 loop is CASRRLAGGTYTQYF. For the CDR3, the DNA is TGTGCCAGCAGAAGACTAGCGGGAGGAACCTATACGCAGTATTTT.